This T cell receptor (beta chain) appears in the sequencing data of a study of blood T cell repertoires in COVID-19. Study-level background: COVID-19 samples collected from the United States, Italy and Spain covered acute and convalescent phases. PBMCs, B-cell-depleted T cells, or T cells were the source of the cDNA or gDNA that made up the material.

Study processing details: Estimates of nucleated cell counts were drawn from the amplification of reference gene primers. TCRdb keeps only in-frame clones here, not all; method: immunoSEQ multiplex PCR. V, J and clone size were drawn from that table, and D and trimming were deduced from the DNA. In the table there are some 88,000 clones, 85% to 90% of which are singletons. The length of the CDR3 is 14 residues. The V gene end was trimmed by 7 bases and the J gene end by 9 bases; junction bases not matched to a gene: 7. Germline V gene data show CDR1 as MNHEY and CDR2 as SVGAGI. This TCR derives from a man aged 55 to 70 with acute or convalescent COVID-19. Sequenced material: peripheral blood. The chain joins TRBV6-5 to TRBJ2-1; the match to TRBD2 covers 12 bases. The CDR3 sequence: CASTRLAGAVEQFF. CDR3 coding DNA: TGTGCCAGCACTCGACTAGCGGGGGCGGTTGAGCAGTTCTTC.